Below, one TCR beta chain is given with its context. Here immunoSEQ multiplex PCR was the method, and the copy in TCRdb shows in-frame clones only, minus some. Of about 62,000 clones detected, more than 90% appear once; the ten largest clones hold 0.62%. After removal of 5 bases from V and 6 bases from J, the junction contained 14 bases not matched to a gene. This CDR3 region has 16 residues. CDR1 and CDR2 from the germline V gene are SGHNT and YENEEA. The data derive from a study of OX40 agonist ivuxolimab in advanced cancers. Study context: While on treatment, patients had intravenous ivuxolimab at 0.01 to 10 mg/kg every 2 weeks.

This chain uses TRBV11-3 with TRBJ2-7; 9 bases align to TRBD1. Sequencing was performed on CD4+ or CD8+ T cells sorted from blood, taken in a trial of the OX40 agonist ivuxolimab. This receptor was taken from an adult with an advanced solid tumor such as melanoma, head and neck, liver or kidney cancer. As DNA, the CDR3 is TGTGCCAGCAGCCCTATCACAGGGGGCGGCAAGAGCGAGCAGTACTTC. Encoded protein: CASSPITGGGKSEQYF.